The 22 T cell receptor beta chains below come from one sample, sequenced in a study of cytomegalovirus exposure and HLA in healthy donors. The PCR ran on 60 Vbeta and 13 Jbeta primers. The method was immunoSEQ multiplex PCR; TCRdb's version includes in-frame clones alone and lacks a portion of them. The profile shows over 200,000 clones, approximately 90% of them singletons. Material: PBMCs. Receptors were obtained from a woman between 18 and 29 years old in good health and CMV-seronegative.

This clone was seen just once. The chain uses TRBV27 and TRBJ1-1; D is ambiguous. Germline V lookup: CDR1 MNHEY, CDR2 SMNVEV (reference sequence). The CDR3 spans 11 residues. The V end was cut by 8 bases, the J end by 1 base, with 5 bases between. Here the CDR3 DNA reads TGTGCCAGCGTCTCGAACACTGAAGCTTTCTTT. It is translated as CASVSNTEAFF.

This chain connects TRBV6-6 to TRBJ1-1, with TRBD1 identical over 9 bases. V lost 5 bases and J lost 7; bases outside the gene matches: 11. Per the germline V gene, CDR1 is MNHNY and CDR2 is SVGAGI (reference sequence). The CDR3 covers 15 residues. Written as DNA, the CDR3 is TGTGCCAGCAGTCTAAGGACAGGGGCGTCGATTGAAGCTTTCTTT. It encodes CASSLRTGASIEAFF.

This clone occurred once. The chain has TRBV5-6 and TRBJ1-5, with 7 bases that match TRBD1. Per the germline V gene, CDR1 is SGHDT and CDR2 is YYEEEE. This CDR3 comprises 14 residues. Losses at the gene ends were 2 bases for V and 5 bases for J; bases not matched to a gene: 4. CDR3 region: CASSFRGRYQPQHF. Here the CDR3 DNA reads TGTGCCAGCAGCTTTAGGGGGCGGTATCAGCCCCAGCATTTT.

The V call is TRBV7-9, the J call TRBJ2-1; D might be TRBD1 (5 bases). V was cut by 8 bases and J by 9 bases, with 8 bases left in between. Per the germline V gene, CDR1 is SEHNR and CDR2 is FQNEAQ (reference sequence). The CDR3 length is 10 residues. CDR3 DNA: TGTGCCAGCCTTGGGGCTGAGCAGTTCTTC. Its translation is CASLGAEQFF. The variable domain in full, completed from reference TRBV7-9 and TRBJ2-1, reads DTGVSQNPRHKITKRGQNVTFRCDPISEHNRLYWYRQTLGQGPEFLTYFQNEAQLEKSRLLSDRFSAERPKGSFSTLEIQRTEQGDSAMYLCASLGAEQFFGPGTRLTVL.

The chain couples TRBV5-1 to TRBJ2-2; 7 bases agree with TRBD1. The CDR3 loop spans 15 amino acids. Germline V gives CDR1 SGHRS, CDR2 YFSETQ. Unmatched junction bases numbered 5, after V lost 0 bases and J lost 6 bases. Here the CDR3 DNA reads TGCGCCAGCAGCTTGGGAGGGACAGAACCCGGGGAGCTGTTTTTT. Translation: CASSLGGTEPGELFF.

The CDR3 DNA sequence: TGTGCCAGCAGCTTGGGCGAAAGGGGGACCCAGCATTTT. It encodes CASSLGERGTQHF. The chain employs TRBV5-6 and TRBJ1-5; D may be TRBD1 (6 bases). V shed 0 bases and J shed 11 bases, with 12 bases lying between them. The germline V gene has CDR1 SGHDT and CDR2 YYEEEE. This CDR3 region has 13 residues.

The V and J genes are TRBV4-1 and TRBJ2-2; tentative D call: TRBD2 (6 bases). This CDR3 has 16 amino acids. V dropped 4 bases and J dropped 2 bases, with 14 bases sitting between them. Germline V gene sequence: CDR1 MGHRA, CDR2 YSYEKL. Here the CDR3 reads CASSLGAGRNTGELFF. The CDR3 DNA reads TGCGCCAGCAGCCTTGGGGCGGGACGAAACACCGGGGAGCTGTTTTTT.

The chain is built from TRBV6-4 and TRBJ2-2, with D unclear. Germline CDR1 MRHNA, CDR2 SNTAGT. The CDR3 is 16 residues long. V was pared by 3 bases and J by 0 bases, with 11 bases between. The DNA for the CDR3 is TGTGCCAGCAGTGATCAAGGCACAGCGAACACCGGGGAGCTGTTTTTT. Its protein product is CASSDQGTANTGELFF.

CDR3 nucleotide sequence: TGTGCCAGTAGTCTCGGGACAGGGAGGGGGAACACTGAAGCTTTCTTT. Residues: CASSLGTGRGNTEAFF. This chain joins TRBV19 and TRBJ1-1, with 9 bases lining up with TRBD1. With 5 bases clipped from V and 1 base from J, the junction kept 8 bases outside the gene matches. This CDR3 contains 16 residues. Germline CDR1 LNHDA, CDR2 SQIVND (reference sequence).

The chain recombines TRBV13 with TRBJ2-7; D is unresolved. CDR3 size: 12 residues. Germline V gives CDR1 PRHDT, CDR2 FYEKMQ (reference sequence). Trimming pared 5 bases from V and 3 bases from J, leaving 8 bases between. CDR3 in DNA: TGTGCCAGCAGCCACGGTAGCTACGAGCAGTACTTC. It encodes CASSHGSYEQYF.

The chain recombines TRBV13 with TRBJ2-1; TRBD2 might be the D (5 bases). The CDR3 sequence is 18 residues long. Trimming took off 0 bases at V and 3 bases at J, with 18 bases between the two ends. The germline V gene has CDR1 PRHDT and CDR2 FYEKMQ (reference sequence). The chain's CDR3 is CASSLGFSRAGYYNEQFF. In DNA, the CDR3 is TGTGCCAGCAGCTTAGGTTTCTCGCGTGCGGGCTACTACAATGAGCAGTTCTTC.

The chain combines TRBV10-1 with TRBJ2-7; 14 nucleotides align to TRBD2. This CDR3 spans 15 amino acids. The germline CDR1 and CDR2 sequences are WNHNN and SYGVQD (reference sequence). With 10 bases clipped from V and 5 bases from J, the junction kept 10 bases outside the gene matches. CDR3 coding DNA: TGCGCCAACACGGGACTAGCGGGAGAATTCGACGAGCAGTACTTC. Encoded protein: CANTGLAGEFDEQYF.

This chain uses TRBV6-1 with TRBJ1-2; unclear D gene. Trimming shortened V by 0 bases and J by 1 base, and 12 bases separated the two germline ends. The CDR3 is 16 amino acids. Germline V lookup: CDR1 MNHNS, CDR2 SASEGT. In nucleotides, the CDR3 is TGTGCCAGCAGTGAAGCTCAGCGAGGTCTTAACTATGGCTACACCTTC. This sequence encodes CASSEAQRGLNYGYTF.

The chain combines TRBV4-3 with TRBJ1-1; no firm D call. The CDR3 has 16 residues. V was trimmed by 2 bases and J by 2 bases, leaving 15 bases between them. The germline V gene has CDR1 LGHNA and CDR2 YSLEER. CDR3 bases: TGCGCCAGCAGCCAATGGAGGGAAGGCTTAAACACTGAAGCTTTCTTT. Its protein product is CASSQWREGLNTEAFF.

This chain links TRBV7-9 with TRBJ2-1; the match to TRBD2 covers 14 bases. The CDR3 consists of 19 residues. Per the germline V gene, CDR1 is SEHNR and CDR2 is FQNEAQ (reference sequence). The trim removed 1 base at V and 2 bases at J, leaving 7 bases unmatched. The CDR3, as DNA: TGTGCCAGCAGCTTAGATCTCCGGACTAGCGGGGGGACCTACAATGAGCAGTTCTTC. Residues: CASSLDLRTSGGTYNEQFF.

The chain links TRBV18 to TRBJ1-5; D call uncertain. V was pared by 5 bases and J by 3 bases, with 5 bases between. This CDR3 spans 12 amino acids. Germline values: CDR1 KGHSH, CDR2 LQKENI. The CDR3 loop is CASSTYNQPQHF. The CDR3 coding sequence is TGTGCCAGCTCAACCTACAATCAGCCCCAGCATTTT. Full variable domain (missing parts from reference TRBV18 and TRBJ1-5): NAGVMQNPRHLVRRRGQEARLRCSPMKGHSHVYWYRQLPEEGLKFMVYLQKENIIDESGMPKERFSAEFPKEGPSILRIQQVVRGDSAAYFCASSTYNQPQHFGDGTRLSIL.

The V call is TRBV5-1, the J call TRBJ1-1; D remains unclear. CDR1 and CDR2 (germline): SGHRS, YFSETQ. V shed 4 bases and J shed 0 bases, with 13 bases lying between them. The CDR3 spans 15 residues. CDR3 DNA: TGCGCCAGCAGCATCTCTATCGGGATGAACACTGAAGCTTTCTTT. Encoded protein: CASSISIGMNTEAFF. The full variable domain, completed using reference TRBV5-1 and TRBJ1-1, is KAGVTQTPRYLIKTRGQQVTLSCSPISGHRSVSWYQQTPGQGLQFLFEYFSETQRNKGNFPGRFSGRQFSNSRSEMNVSTLELGDSALYLCASSISIGMNTEAFFGQGTRLTVV.

The sample holds one count of this clone. The gene calls are TRBV4-3 and TRBJ1-1; possible D gene TRBD1, 5 bases. Per the germline V gene, CDR1 is LGHNA and CDR2 is YSLEER. The CDR3 sequence is 17 residues long. Trimming removed 0 bases at V and 6 bases at J, with 20 bases between. In nucleotides, the CDR3 is TGCGCCAGCAGCCAAGATCGTCTTGGGGGGATCAAGGCTGAAGCTTTCTTT. It specifies CASSQDRLGGIKAEAFF.

V and J are TRBV11-3 and TRBJ2-1; TRBD1 aligns across 8 bases. Trimming removed 6 bases from V and 2 bases from J; junction bases left unmatched: 6. CDR1 is SGHNT, CDR2 YENEEA, per germline. This CDR3 has 15 amino acids. CDR3 region: CASRSGQEPYNEQFF. The CDR3, as DNA: TGTGCCAGCAGGTCGGGACAGGAACCCTACAATGAGCAGTTCTTC. Full variable domain (rest looked up from reference TRBV11-3 and TRBJ2-1): EAGVVQSPRYKIIEKKQPVAFWCNPISGHNTLYWYLQNLGQGPELLIRYENEEAVDDSQLPKDRFSAERLKGVDSTLKIQPAELGDSAVYLCASRSGQEPYNEQFFGPGTRLTVL.

This chain's CDR3 is CASSFRGNSYEQYF. CDR3 in DNA: TGTGCCAGCAGCTTCCGGGGGAACTCCTACGAGCAGTACTTC. The gene calls are TRBV5-4 and TRBJ2-7, with D perhaps matching TRBD2 (6 bases). This CDR3 region has 14 residues. The germline V gene encodes CDR1 SGHNT and CDR2 YYREEE (reference sequence). Trimming cost V 2 bases and J 0 bases, with 9 bases left between them.

This rearrangement joins TRBV9 to TRBJ1-4; 9 bases map to TRBD1. The CDR3 spans 16 residues. Germline trimming cut 0 bases from V and 8 bases from J; bases unmatched to any gene: 8. Germline CDR1 and CDR2: SGDLS and YYNGEE. CDR3 sequence: CASSVGGGGTGEKLFF. The CDR3 DNA reads TGTGCCAGCAGCGTAGGGGGAGGTGGGACAGGGGAAAAACTGTTTTTT.

The chain joins TRBV4-3 to TRBJ1-1; no definite D call. CDR1 and CDR2 from the germline V gene are LGHNA and YSLEER. This CDR3 comprises 15 residues. Trimming left V 2 bases short and J 4 bases short, with 14 bases between. CDR3: CASSQQSGYSTEAFF. In DNA, the CDR3 is TGCGCCAGCAGCCAACAAAGCGGTTATTCCACTGAAGCTTTCTTT.